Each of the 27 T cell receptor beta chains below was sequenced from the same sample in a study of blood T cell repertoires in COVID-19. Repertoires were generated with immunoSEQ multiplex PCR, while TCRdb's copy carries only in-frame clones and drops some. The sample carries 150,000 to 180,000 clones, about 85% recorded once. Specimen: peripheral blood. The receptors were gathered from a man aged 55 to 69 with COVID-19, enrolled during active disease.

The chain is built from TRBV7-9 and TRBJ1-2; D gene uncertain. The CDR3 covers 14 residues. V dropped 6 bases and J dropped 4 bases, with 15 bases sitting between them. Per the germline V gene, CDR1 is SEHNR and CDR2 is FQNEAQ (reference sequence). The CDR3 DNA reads TGTGCCAGCAGGGGCCCATCCGCTGGCTATGGCTACACCTTC. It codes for CASRGPSAGYGYTF.

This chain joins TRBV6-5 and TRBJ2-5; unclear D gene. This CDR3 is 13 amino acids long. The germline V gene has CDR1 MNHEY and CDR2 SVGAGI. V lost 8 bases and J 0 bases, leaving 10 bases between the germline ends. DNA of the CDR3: TGTGCCAGCGGCGGCTATTACCAAGAGACCCAGTACTTC. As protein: CASGGYYQETQYF.

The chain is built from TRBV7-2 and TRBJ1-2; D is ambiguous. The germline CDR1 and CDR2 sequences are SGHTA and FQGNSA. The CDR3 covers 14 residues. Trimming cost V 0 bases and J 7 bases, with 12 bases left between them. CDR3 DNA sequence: TGTGCCAGCAGCTTAGCGCTAGGTGGAGGTGGCTACACCTTC. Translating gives CASSLALGGGGYTF.

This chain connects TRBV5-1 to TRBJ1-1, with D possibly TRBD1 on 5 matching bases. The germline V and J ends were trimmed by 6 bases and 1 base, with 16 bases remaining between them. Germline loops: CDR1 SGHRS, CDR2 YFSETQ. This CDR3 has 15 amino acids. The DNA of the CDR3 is TGCGCCAGCAAATACGACCAGGACACGAACACTGAAGCTTTCTTT. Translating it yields CASKYDQDTNTEAFF.

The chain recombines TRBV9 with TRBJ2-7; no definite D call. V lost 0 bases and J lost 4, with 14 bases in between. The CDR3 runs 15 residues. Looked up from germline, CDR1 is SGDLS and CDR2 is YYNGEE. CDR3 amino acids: CASSVAPLGLYEQYF. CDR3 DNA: TGTGCCAGCAGCGTAGCCCCCCTTGGGCTATACGAGCAGTACTTC.

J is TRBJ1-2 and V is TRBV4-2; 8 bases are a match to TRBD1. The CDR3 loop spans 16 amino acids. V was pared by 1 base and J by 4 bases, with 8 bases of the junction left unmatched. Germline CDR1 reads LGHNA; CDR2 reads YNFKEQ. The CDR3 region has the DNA TGTGCCAGCAGCCAAGCAGGGACAGGAGATTCCTATGGCTACACCTTC. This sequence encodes CASSQAGTGDSYGYTF.

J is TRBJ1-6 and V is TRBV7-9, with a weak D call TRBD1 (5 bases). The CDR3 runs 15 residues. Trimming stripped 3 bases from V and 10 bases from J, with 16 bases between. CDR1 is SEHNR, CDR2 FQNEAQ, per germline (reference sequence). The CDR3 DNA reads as TGTGCCAGCAGCTTGCGGGGGAGTCGAGGATCACCCCTCCACTTT. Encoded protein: CASSLRGSRGSPLHF.

This chain's CDR3 is CSVVGAGRNTIYF. CDR3 DNA: TGCAGCGTTGTTGGGGCAGGGAGAAACACCATATATTTT. This chain joins TRBV29-1 and TRBJ1-3, with D possibly being TRBD1 (5 bases). Between the trimmed V and J ends, which lost 4 bases and 5 bases, there was a span of 12 bases. Looked up from germline, CDR1 is SQVTM and CDR2 is ANQGSEA. The CDR3 totals 13 residues.

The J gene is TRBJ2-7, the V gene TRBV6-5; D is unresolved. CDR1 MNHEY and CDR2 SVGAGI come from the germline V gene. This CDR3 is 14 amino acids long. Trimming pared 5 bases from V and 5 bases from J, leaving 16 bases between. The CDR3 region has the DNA TGTGCCAGCAGTAAGCGAGAAAGCCGGCACGAGCAGTACTTC. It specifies CASSKRESRHEQYF.

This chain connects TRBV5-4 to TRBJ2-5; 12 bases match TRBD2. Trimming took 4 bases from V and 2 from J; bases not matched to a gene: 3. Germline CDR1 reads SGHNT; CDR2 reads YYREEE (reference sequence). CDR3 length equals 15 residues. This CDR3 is CASSTGLAGQETQYF. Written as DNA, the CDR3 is TGTGCCAGCAGCACCGGACTAGCGGGACAAGAGACCCAGTACTTC.

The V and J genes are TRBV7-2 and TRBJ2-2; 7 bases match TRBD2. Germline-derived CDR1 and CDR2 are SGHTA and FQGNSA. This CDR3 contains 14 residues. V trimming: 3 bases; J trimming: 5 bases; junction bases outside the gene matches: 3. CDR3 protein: CASSLGGVTGELFF. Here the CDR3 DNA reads TGTGCCAGCAGCTTGGGAGGGGTAACCGGGGAGCTGTTTTTT.

CDR3 bases: TGTGCCAGCAGTGACAGGGGATATGAGCAGTTCTTC. Its protein is CASSDRGYEQFF. The chain has TRBV6-2 or TRBV6-3 and TRBJ2-1, with 8 bases that match TRBD1. V lost 5 bases and J lost 8; bases outside the gene matches: 2. Germline loops: CDR1 MNHEY, CDR2 SVGEGT. CDR3 length: 12 amino acids.

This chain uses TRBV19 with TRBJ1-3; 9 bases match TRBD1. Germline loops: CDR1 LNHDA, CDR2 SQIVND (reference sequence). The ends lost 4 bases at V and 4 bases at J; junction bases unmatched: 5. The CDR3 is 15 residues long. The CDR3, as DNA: TGTGCCAGTAGTACCGGACAGGGGCCCGGAAACACCATATATTTT. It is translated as CASSTGQGPGNTIYF.

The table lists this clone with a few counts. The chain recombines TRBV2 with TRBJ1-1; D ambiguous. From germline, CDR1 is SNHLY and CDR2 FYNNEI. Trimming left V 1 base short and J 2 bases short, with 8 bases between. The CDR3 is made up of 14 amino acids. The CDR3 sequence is CASSEVAGNTEAFF. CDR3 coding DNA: TGTGCCAGCAGTGAAGTTGCAGGAAACACTGAAGCTTTCTTT.

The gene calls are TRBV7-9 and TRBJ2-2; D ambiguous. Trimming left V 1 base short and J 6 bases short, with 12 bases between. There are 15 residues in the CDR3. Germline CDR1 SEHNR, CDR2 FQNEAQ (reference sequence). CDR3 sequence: CASSLGPADPGELFF. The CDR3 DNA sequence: TGTGCCAGCAGCTTAGGCCCCGCGGATCCCGGGGAGCTGTTTTTT. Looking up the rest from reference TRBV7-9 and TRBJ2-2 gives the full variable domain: DTGVSQNPRHKITKRGQNVTFRCDPISEHNRLYWYRQTLGQGPEFLTYFQNEAQLEKSRLLSDRFSAERPKGSFSTLEIQRTEQGDSAMYLCASSLGPADPGELFFGEGSRLTVL.

In nucleotides, the CDR3 is TGTGCCAGCAGCTCGAACGGGGTTGCAACTAATGAAAAACTGTTTTTT. Residues: CASSSNGVATNEKLFF. The chain couples TRBV7-8 to TRBJ1-4, with no clear D. Germline values: CDR1 SGHVS, CDR2 FQNEAQ. This CDR3 is built from 16 residues. Between the trimmed V and J ends, which lost 4 bases and 0 bases, there was a span of 12 bases. The variable domain in full, completed from reference TRBV7-8 and TRBJ1-4, reads GAGVSQSPRYKVAKRGQDVALRCDPISGHVSLFWYQQALGQGPEFLTYFQNEAQLDKSGLPSDRFFAERPEGSVSTLKIQRTQQEDSAVYLCASSSNGVATNEKLFFGSGTQLSVL.

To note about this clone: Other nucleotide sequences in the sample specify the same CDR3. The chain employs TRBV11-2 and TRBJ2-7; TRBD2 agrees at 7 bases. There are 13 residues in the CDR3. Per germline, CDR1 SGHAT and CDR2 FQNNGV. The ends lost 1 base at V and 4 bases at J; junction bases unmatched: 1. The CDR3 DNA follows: TGTGCCAGCAGCTTAGTGGGAGGGTACGAGCAGTACTTC. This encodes CASSLVGGYEQYF.

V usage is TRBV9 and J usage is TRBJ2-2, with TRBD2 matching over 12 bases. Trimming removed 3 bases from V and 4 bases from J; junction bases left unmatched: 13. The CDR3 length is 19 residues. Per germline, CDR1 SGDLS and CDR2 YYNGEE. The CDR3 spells CASSARTSGVLTFTGELFF. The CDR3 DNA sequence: TGTGCCAGCAGCGCAAGGACTAGCGGGGTCCTAACCTTCACCGGGGAGCTGTTTTTT.

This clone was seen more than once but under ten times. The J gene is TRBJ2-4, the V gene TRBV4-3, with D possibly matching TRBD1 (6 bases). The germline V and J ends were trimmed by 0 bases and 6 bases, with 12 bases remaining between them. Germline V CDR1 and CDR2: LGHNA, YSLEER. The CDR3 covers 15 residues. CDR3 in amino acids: CASSQDQGSANIQYF. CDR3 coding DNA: TGCGCCAGCAGCCAAGATCAGGGGAGTGCAAACATTCAGTACTTC.

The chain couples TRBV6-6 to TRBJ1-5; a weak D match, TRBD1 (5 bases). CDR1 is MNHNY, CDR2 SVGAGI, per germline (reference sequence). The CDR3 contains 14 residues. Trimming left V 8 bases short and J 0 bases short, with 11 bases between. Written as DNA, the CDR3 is TGTGCCAGCGGCCTAGGGGTTAGCAATCAGCCCCAGCATTTT. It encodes CASGLGVSNQPQHF.

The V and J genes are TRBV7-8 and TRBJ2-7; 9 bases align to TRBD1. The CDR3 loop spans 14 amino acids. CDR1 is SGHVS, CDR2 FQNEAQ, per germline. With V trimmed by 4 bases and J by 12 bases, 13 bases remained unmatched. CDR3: CASSWSPGQGETYF. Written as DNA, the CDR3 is TGTGCCAGCAGCTGGAGCCCGGGACAGGGCGAAACGTACTTC.

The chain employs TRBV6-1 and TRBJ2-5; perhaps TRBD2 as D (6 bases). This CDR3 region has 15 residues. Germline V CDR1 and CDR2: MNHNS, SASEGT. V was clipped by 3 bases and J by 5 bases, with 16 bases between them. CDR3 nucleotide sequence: TGTGCCAGCAGTGAGTTAACTAGCCCCGGGGAGACCCAGTACTTC. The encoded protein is CASSELTSPGETQYF.

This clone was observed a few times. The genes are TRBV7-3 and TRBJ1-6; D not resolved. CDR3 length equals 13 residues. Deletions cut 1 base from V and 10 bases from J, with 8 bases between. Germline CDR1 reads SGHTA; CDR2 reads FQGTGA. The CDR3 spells CASSLSFLSPLHF. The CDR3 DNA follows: TGTGCCAGCAGCTTAAGTTTCCTCTCACCCCTCCACTTT.

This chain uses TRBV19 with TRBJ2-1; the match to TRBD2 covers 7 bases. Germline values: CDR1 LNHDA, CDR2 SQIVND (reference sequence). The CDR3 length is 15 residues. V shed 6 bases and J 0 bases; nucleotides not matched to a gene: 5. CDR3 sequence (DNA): TGTGCCAGTAGCGCTCTAGCGGACTCCTACAATGAGCAGTTCTTC. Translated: CASSALADSYNEQFF.

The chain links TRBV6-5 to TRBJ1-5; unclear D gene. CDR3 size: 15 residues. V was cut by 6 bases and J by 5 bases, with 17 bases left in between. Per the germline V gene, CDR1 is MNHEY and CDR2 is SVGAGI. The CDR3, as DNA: TGTGCCAGCAGAAACCAGGAGGCCGGAGATCAGCCCCAGCATTTT. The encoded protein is CASRNQEAGDQPQHF.

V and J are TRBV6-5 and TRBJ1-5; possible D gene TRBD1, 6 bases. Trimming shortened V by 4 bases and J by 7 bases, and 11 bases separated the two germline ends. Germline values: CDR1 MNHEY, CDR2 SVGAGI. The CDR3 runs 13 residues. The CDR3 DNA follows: TGTGCCAGCAGTTGGACAGTCAACCAGCCCCAGCATTTT. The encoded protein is CASSWTVNQPQHF.

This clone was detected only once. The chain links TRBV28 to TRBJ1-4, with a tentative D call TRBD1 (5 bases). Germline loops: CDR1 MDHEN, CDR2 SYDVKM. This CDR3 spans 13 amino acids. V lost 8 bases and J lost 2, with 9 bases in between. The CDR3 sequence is CASHRQTNEKLFF. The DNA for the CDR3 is TGTGCCAGCCATAGACAGACTAATGAAAAACTGTTTTTT.